This TCR beta chain was found in a study of T cell responses to AZD1222 COVID-19 vaccine. Whole-study context: Second-dose groups at about 4 or about 12 weeks were pooled. Study-level findings and limits: It was only a handful of AZD1222 recipients who were seropositive at baseline. Regions left unmutated in variants are reportedly the target of nearly half of spike-specific TCRs.

Turning to this clone: Its antigen is currently unknown.

The CDR3 length is 13 residues. Profiled with immunoSEQ multiplex PCR; TCRdb holds only in-frame clones, not every one. The table records about 140,000 clones, around 90% of them present only once. The source material was peripheral blood, sampled on day 0 of AZD1222 vaccination. The chain employs TRBV7-5 and TRBJ1-6. TRBV7-5 is tagged as a pseudogene. The TCR was taken from an adult in good health. The chain's CDR3 is CARSLRSNSPLHF. The CDR3 DNA reads as TGTGCCAGAAGCTTGAGGTCCAATTCACCCCTCCACTTT.